This TCR beta chain was sequenced during a study of vaccination effects on CD4 cells after COVID-19. Regarding the study as a whole: Infection-derived and vaccine-derived clones contracted markedly late after vaccination.

With respect to this clone: Its antigen remains unknown.

The ends were cut back, 5 bases at V and 4 bases at J, with 12 bases in the middle. The CDR3 runs 13 residues. Germline V lookup: CDR1 MNHEY, CDR2 SVGAGI. Libraries were prepared by immunoSEQ multiplex PCR; TCRdb keeps only in-frame clonotypes and omits some of them. This sample has 20,000 to 25,000 clones, with 75% found just once. After expansion with viral peptide pools in the ViraFEST assay, antigen-specific CD4+ T cells were sequenced. Following an approximately ten-day culture, CD4+ T cells were purified. No vaccinee had earlier SARS-CoV-2 infection, and nucleocapsid antibodies were negative. Cultivation was performed at a few million PBMC per well with 9 to 10 IU/ml IL-2 and approximately 9.2 ug/ml peptides added.

The sample was CD4+ T cells from PBMCs cultured with HCoV-NL63 spike peptides, taken before COVID-19 vaccination. The chain links TRBV6-5 to TRBJ2-7; maybe TRBD2 (6 bases). This TCR came from a human donor who received a COVID-19 vaccine. CDR3 nucleotide sequence: TGTGCCAGCAGTCCCGGTGGGGGGTACGAGCAGTACTTC. This codes for CASSPGGGYEQYF.